This is a list of T cell receptor beta chains from one sample in a study of shared clonotypes between healthy human individuals. Profiled with immunoSEQ multiplex PCR; TCRdb holds only in-frame clones, not every one. This sample has 2 million to 3 million clones, with more than 80% found just once. Sequenced input: naive CD4+ T cells sorted from blood. Receptors originate from a man between 18 and 29 years old in good health. Both conserved end residues are part of each CDR3. A D gene is named only where the DNA matches it firmly. Clone size is stated in some rows and not others, as once, few, many or a class when expanded.

length,D,J,V,size,DNA,CDR3
14,.,TRBJ2-3,TRBV9,.,TGTGCCAGCAGCGCCCGACTTGGGGCAGATACGCAGTATTTT,CASSARLGADTQYF
14,.,TRBJ1-6,TRBV9,once,TGTGCCAGCAGCGTAGCGCAGGCGTATTCACCCCTCCACTTT,CASSVAQAYSPLHF
14,TRBD1,TRBJ1-1,TRBV5-1,.,TGCGCCAGCAGCTTACAGGGGGCCGACACTGAAGCTTTCTTT,CASSLQGADTEAFF
12,.,TRBJ1-2,TRBV30,.,TGTGCCTGGAGGGGGAGGAACTATGGCTACACCTTC,CAWRGRNYGYTF
15,.,TRBJ2-2,TRBV7-9,.,TGTGCCAGCAGCTTTGGCGGCTCGAACACCGGGGAGCTGTTTTTT,CASSFGGSNTGELFF
14,TRBD1,TRBJ2-3,TRBV6-5,.,TGTGCCAGCAGTCGAACTCCAGGGGGCGATACGCAGTATTTT,CASSRTPGGDTQYF
15,.,TRBJ2-5,TRBV18,.,TGTGCCAGCTCACCACAACGGGACCCAACAGAGACCCAGTACTTC,CASSPQRDPTETQYF
15,.,TRBJ1-5,TRBV5-8,.,TGTGCCAGCAGCCCCATTATTAAGGGCAATCAGCCCCAGCATTTT,CASSPIIKGNQPQHF
15,.,TRBJ1-6,TRBV19,.,TGTGCCAGTAGTCTAGACAGGAGAAGGCTTTCACCCCTCCACTTT,CASSLDRRRLSPLHF
15,.,TRBJ1-5,TRBV11-2,.,TGTGCCAGCAGCGGAGGGGTTTGGGGCAATCAGCCCCAGCATTTT,CASSGGVWGNQPQHF
15,TRBD1,TRBJ1-2,TRBV2,once,TGTGCCACCCAGACAGGGGGCAGTAGTTCTTATGGCTACACCTTC,CATQTGGSSSYGYTF
14,.,TRBJ1-6,TRBV30,few,TGTGCCTGGAAATCTCGCCGGTATAATTCACCCCTCCACTTT,CAWKSRRYNSPLHF
16,TRBD2,TRBJ2-3,TRBV2,.,TGTGCCAGCGACGGATCTTGGGGGGGAAGCACAGATACGCAGTATTTT,CASDGSWGGSTDTQYF
14,TRBD1,TRBJ2-7,TRBV5-6,.,TGTGCCAGCAGCTTGGGGACAGGGGGCAGCGAGCAGTACTTC,CASSLGTGGSEQYF
15,.,TRBJ1-2,TRBV19,.,TGTGCCAGTAGTATACGCCCCGACACCCACTATGGCTACACCTTC,CASSIRPDTHYGYTF
16,TRBD1,TRBJ1-5,TRBV5-1,.,TGCGCCAGCAGCTTGGTTTCGGGACAGGGCTATCAGCCCCAGCATTTT,CASSLVSGQGYQPQHF
14,TRBD2,TRBJ2-2,TRBV25-1,.,TGTGCCGCTCAAGGGGCGGGGGATACCGGGGAGCTGTTTTTT,CAAQGAGDTGELFF
16,TRBD2,TRBJ2-1,TRBV10-3,.,TGTGCCATCAGTGATTCTTTAGCGGGGGCCGACAATGAGCAGTTCTTC,CAISDSLAGADNEQFF
14,TRBD1,TRBJ1-1,TRBV5-1,.,TGCGCCAGCAGCCGTGGGACAGCCAACACTGAAGCTTTCTTT,CASSRGTANTEAFF
13,.,TRBJ1-5,TRBV6-6,.,TGTGCCGCTGGGGCAAGGAACAATCAGCCCCAGCATTTT,CAAGARNNQPQHF
14,TRBD1,TRBJ1-1,TRBV6-6,.,TGTGCCAGCAGTTCCCCGGACAGGGCCAATGAAGCTTTCTTT,CASSSPDRANEAFF
13,.,TRBJ2-7,TRBV6-5,.,TGTGCCAGCAGGCTGACAGGCGCCTACGAGCAGTACTTC,CASRLTGAYEQYF
15,.,TRBJ1-3,TRBV7-9,.,TGTGCCAGCAGCTTGGTTCAGAGCTCTGGAAACACCATATATTTT,CASSLVQSSGNTIYF
12,.,TRBJ2-3,TRBV7-9,.,TGTGCCAGCGCAGGTGGGGTTGATACGCAGTATTTT,CASAGGVDTQYF
15,.,TRBJ2-1,TRBV7-2,.,TGTGCCAGCAGCTTAGGGCTGAGCAGCAACAATGAGCAGTTCTTC,CASSLGLSSNNEQFF
14,.,TRBJ1-5,TRBV19,once,TGTGCCAGTAGTATCCCGACCGGAGGACAGCCCCAGCATTTT,CASSIPTGGQPQHF
14,TRBD2,TRBJ2-1,TRBV5-1,once,TGCGCCAGCAGCTCCGGGACTAGCGATCATGAGCAGTTCTTC,CASSSGTSDHEQFF
16,.,TRBJ1-1,TRBV7-9,.,TGTGCCAGCAGCTTGCGGACACCAGGGGAGTCAGCTGAAGCTTTCTTT,CASSLRTPGESAEAFF
15,TRBD1,TRBJ2-7,TRBV5-4,.,TGTGCCAGCAGCTTTCGGGACAGGGGGAGCTACGAGCAGTACTTC,CASSFRDRGSYEQYF
13,.,TRBJ1-2,TRBV19,.,TGTGCCAGTAGAGACCCGGGCAACTATGGCTACACCTTC,CASRDPGNYGYTF
13,.,TRBJ1-2,TRBV19,.,TGTGCCAGTAGTAACAGCCCCCAGGGTGGCTACACCTTC,CASSNSPQGGYTF
15,.,TRBJ2-5,TRBV5-4,once,TGTGCCAGCAGCGGCTTAGGGCAGGGGCAAGAGACCCAGTACTTC,CASSGLGQGQETQYF
16,.,TRBJ1-4,TRBV19,.,TGTGCCAGTAGTATAGAAGGGGAGACCTTTAATGAAAAACTGTTTTTT,CASSIEGETFNEKLFF
16,.,TRBJ1-1,TRBV4-2,.,TGTGCCAGCAGCCAAGATCTAAGGAGCTTGAACACTGAAGCTTTCTTT,CASSQDLRSLNTEAFF
13,.,TRBJ2-3,TRBV6-1,.,TGTGCCAGCAGTGGACAAAGCACAGATACGCAGTATTTT,CASSGQSTDTQYF
13,.,TRBJ1-4,TRBV15,.,TGTGCCACCGGCTTGTCAGGGCGCGAAAAACTGTTTTTT,CATGLSGREKLFF
12,.,TRBJ1-2,TRBV4-2,once,TGTGCCAGCAGGGACAGTTTTGTGGGCTACACCTTC,CASRDSFVGYTF
14,.,TRBJ2-3,TRBV25-1,.,TGTGCCAGCAGTGAAAACCTTAGCACAGATACGCAGTATTTT,CASSENLSTDTQYF
15,TRBD2,TRBJ2-7,TRBV9,.,TGTGCCAGCAGCCCGGGACTAGCGGAGACCTACGAGCAGTACTTC,CASSPGLAETYEQYF
15,.,TRBJ2-1,TRBV5-4,.,TGTGCCAGCAGCTTGAATTGGGGGGATGGGAATGAGCAGTTCTTC,CASSLNWGDGNEQFF
14,.,TRBJ1-2,TRBV5-1,.,TGCGCCAGCAGCTTGGGAGGGACCGCTTATGGCTACACCTTC,CASSLGGTAYGYTF
17,TRBD1,TRBJ2-7,TRBV19,.,TGTGCCAGTAGTACTGGGACAGGGGTATTTCCGTACTACGAGCAGTACTTC,CASSTGTGVFPYYEQYF
21,TRBD2,TRBJ2-2,TRBV28,.,TGTGCCAGCAGTTCCGGGTGGTTAGGGACTAGCGGGAAGACAGGCACCGGGGAGCTGTTTTTT,CASSSGWLGTSGKTGTGELFF
15,TRBD2,TRBJ2-2,TRBV6-5,.,TGTGCCAGCAGTTTCGTAGCGGGGGAGACCGGGGAGCTGTTTTTT,CASSFVAGETGELFF
19,.,TRBJ2-3,TRBV21-1,.,TGTGCCAGCAGCAATAAGGGGACTAGCGGGAGGATGAGCACAGATACGCAGTATTTT,CASSNKGTSGRMSTDTQYF
14,.,TRBJ1-4,TRBV7-9,.,TGTGCCAGCAGCTTAGGGGAGCAGAATGAAAAACTGTTTTTT,CASSLGEQNEKLFF
16,.,TRBJ2-1,TRBV10-3,.,TGTGCCATCAGTGAGTCCTCCGGGCCTCGTTTGGATGAGCAGTTCTTC,CAISESSGPRLDEQFF
14,.,TRBJ1-1,TRBV30,.,TGTGCCTGGAGTTTGGAGATAACGAACACTGAAGCTTTCTTT,CAWSLEITNTEAFF
15,TRBD2,TRBJ2-1,TRBV11-2,.,TGTGCCAGCAGCCCCCGCCTAGCGGGGAACAATGAGCAGTTCTTC,CASSPRLAGNNEQFF
13,.,TRBJ1-2,TRBV5-4,.,TGTGCCAGCAGATCCCCAGGGACCTATGGCTACACCTTC,CASRSPGTYGYTF
15,.,TRBJ2-5,TRBV30,.,TGTGCCTGGAGTGTTTGGGTAGAGAAGGAGGAGACCCAGTACTTC,CAWSVWVEKEETQYF
14,.,TRBJ1-2,TRBV2,.,TGTGCCAGCAGTGAGCAGGGACCTAACTATGGCTACACCTTC,CASSEQGPNYGYTF
14,.,TRBJ2-4,TRBV7-2,.,TGTGCCAGCAGCTTAGACGGTGGTACCAAAGCTCAGTACTTC,CASSLDGGTKAQYF
12,.,TRBJ1-2,TRBV18,.,TGTGCCAGCTCTGCGAAACAGGGACTACACACCTTC,CASSAKQGLHTF